The 5 T cell receptor beta chains presented below share a single source sample, sequenced in a study of cytomegalovirus exposure and HLA in healthy donors. 13 Jbeta primers and 60 Vbeta primers were used for the PCR. Clones were sequenced by immunoSEQ multiplex PCR, and TCRdb holds only the in-frame ones, with some missing. The data hold about 180,000 clones, with over 80% observed a single time. Material: PBMCs. The receptors come from a middle-aged man in good health and CMV-seronegative.

In this sample, this clone turned up a few times. This chain connects TRBV30 to TRBJ1-5; D remains unclear. The CDR3 is made up of 12 amino acids. V lost 6 bases and J 7 bases, leaving 13 bases between the germline ends. Germline CDR1 and CDR2: GTSNPN and SVGIG (reference sequence). The CDR3: CACNSEGQPQHF. CDR3 nucleotides: TGTGCCTGCAATTCTGAGGGACAGCCCCAGCATTTT.

Only one count was recorded for this clone. J is TRBJ1-4 and V is TRBV19; D may be TRBD1 (5 bases). From germline, CDR1 is LNHDA and CDR2 SQIVND (reference sequence). The CDR3 is 13 residues long. Trimming shortened V by 11 bases and J by 3 bases, and 13 bases separated the two germline ends. The CDR3 loop is CASGGASNEKLFF. CDR3 sequence (DNA): TGTGCCTCAGGAGGGGCATCTAATGAAAAACTGTTTTTT.

V gene TRBV28 combines with J gene TRBJ1-1; D call uncertain. The V end lost 5 bases, the J end lost 6 bases, and 10 bases lay between the germline ends. CDR3 length: 12 amino acids. Germline values: CDR1 MDHEN, CDR2 SYDVKM. The chain's CDR3 is CASSPPEAEAFF. The CDR3 region has the DNA TGTGCCAGCAGTCCTCCGGAGGCTGAAGCTTTCTTT.

The CDR3: CASSLLVLRDGYTF. The CDR3 coding sequence is TGTGCCAGCAGTTTATTGGTACTCCGCGATGGCTACACCTTC. The chain combines TRBV28 with TRBJ1-2; D remains unclear. CDR1 and CDR2 (germline): MDHEN, SYDVKM. The germline V and J ends were trimmed by 1 base and 6 bases, with 12 bases remaining between them. The CDR3 spans 14 residues.

The chain uses TRBV7-2 and TRBJ1-1; D possibly corresponds to TRBD1 (5 bases). The germline gives CDR1 SGHTA, CDR2 FQGNSA. V was cut by 0 bases and J by 8 bases, with 13 bases left in between. The CDR3 is 14 amino acids. In nucleotides, the CDR3 is TGTGCCAGCAGCTTAGCGCTAGGGGAGGAGGAAGCTTTCTTT. Translated: CASSLALGEEEAFF.